The rows below give T cell receptor beta chains drawn from one sample of a study of shared clonotypes between healthy human individuals. Sequencing was performed with immunoSEQ multiplex PCR; in TCRdb, only in-frame clones are kept and a portion is missing. Seen here are some 470,000 clones, over 60% observed once, and the top ten hold approximately 12%. Input material: PBMCs. The receptors were gathered from a woman aged 40 to 50 in good health. Some clones in this sample may be carry-over from other donors' samples. Both conserved end residues are part of each CDR3. D genes are given only for firm matches. For some rows the clone size is stated as once, few or many, or as a class when expanded; others skip it.

J	size	V	D	DNA	CDR3
TRBJ1-5	.	TRBV7-3	.	TGTGCCAGCAGCTTTAACAATAGCAATCAGCCCCAGCATTTT	CASSFNNSNQPQHF
TRBJ1-1	.	TRBV4-1	.	TGCGCCAGCAGCCATTTCGTCGGGGGAGGCACTGAAGCTTTCTTT	CASSHFVGGGTEAFF
TRBJ2-7	.	TRBV7-9	.	TGTGCCAGCAGCTCAGGATGGGTAACCTACGAGCAGTACTTC	CASSSGWVTYEQYF
TRBJ2-7	.	TRBV30	.	TGTGCCTGGAGCCTGACTAGCTCCTACGAGCAGTACTTC	CAWSLTSSYEQYF
TRBJ1-1	.	TRBV6-1	.	TGTGCCAGCAGAAGGACTGAAGCTTTCTTT	CASRRTEAFF
TRBJ2-2	many	TRBV28	TRBD2	TGTGCCAGCAGTTGGTCACCGGCGGGAGCGAACACCGGGGAGCTGTTTTTT	CASSWSPAGANTGELFF
TRBJ2-1	once	TRBV4-3	.	TGCGCCAGCAGCCCACTCGGACAAACGGGGCAGTTCTTC	CASSPLGQTGQFF
TRBJ2-2	.	TRBV27	TRBD1	TGTGCCAGCAGCCCCCCGGCCCGGACAGGGGGCGCGAACACCGGGGAGCTGTTTTTT	CASSPPARTGGANTGELFF
TRBJ2-1	.	TRBV7-2	.	TGTGCCAGCAGGACACCGGGACTTCTAAACAATGAGCAGTTCTTC	CASRTPGLLNNEQFF
TRBJ2-7	.	TRBV9	.	TGTGCCAGCAGCGTTGGTTCCGGAGGGGCCGGCTACGAGCAGTACTTC	CASSVGSGGAGYEQYF
TRBJ1-4	few	TRBV9	TRBD1	TGTGCCAGCAGCGTCGATCAGGGGGCGCGGAATGAAAAACTGTTTTTT	CASSVDQGARNEKLFF
TRBJ2-5	.	TRBV6-6	TRBD2	TGTGCCAGCAGTTCGGGACTAGGAGAGACCCAGTACTTC	CASSSGLGETQYF
TRBJ1-4	.	TRBV4-1	.	TGCGCCAGCAGCCAAGATCCAAGGACGGGGAATGAAAAACTGTTTTTT	CASSQDPRTGNEKLFF
TRBJ2-5	.	TRBV7-6	.	TGTGCCAGCAGCTCCCAGGGGAGGGTTGAGACCCAGTACTTC	CASSSQGRVETQYF
TRBJ2-7	.	TRBV15	.	TGTGCCACCAGCAGAGATTATGGAGAGCGGCTGCCCTACGAGCAGTACTTC	CATSRDYGERLPYEQYF
TRBJ1-5	once	TRBV11-3	TRBD1	TGTGCCAGCAGCTTAGATCCGGACAGGGGGCTACGGCAGCCCCAGCATTTT	CASSLDPDRGLRQPQHF
TRBJ2-1	.	TRBV9	.	TGTGCCAGCAGCGACCTCAGTCTTGAGCAGTTCTTC	CASSDLSLEQFF
TRBJ1-1	.	TRBV19	TRBD1	TGTGCCAGTAGTCCCCTTCCGGGACAGGGTTTTGAAGCTTTCTTT	CASSPLPGQGFEAFF
TRBJ2-2	.	TRBV27	TRBD2	TGTGCCAGCAGTTTAGGTAGCGGGATAGGCGGGGAGCTGTTTTTT	CASSLGSGIGGELFF
TRBJ1-1	.	TRBV29-1	.	TGCAGCGCTGAGGGGCAGGGTTATGAAGCTTTCTTT	CSAEGQGYEAFF
TRBJ2-7	.	TRBV7-6	TRBD2	TGTGCCAGCAGCTTACCGAAGGGACTAGCGGGAGGGCCGACCGAGCAGTACTTC	CASSLPKGLAGGPTEQYF
TRBJ1-1	.	TRBV7-6	.	TGTGCCAGCAGCAGCCGGGTCTCCAAGAACACTGAAGCTTTCTTT	CASSSRVSKNTEAFF
TRBJ1-5	.	TRBV7-2	.	TGTGCCAGCAGCTTAGGACAGAATAGCAATCAGCCCCAGCATTTT	CASSLGQNSNQPQHF
TRBJ2-7	.	TRBV5-4	.	TGTGCCAGCAGCTTGCCGGCCGGCTACGAGCAGTACTTC	CASSLPAGYEQYF
TRBJ2-2	.	TRBV28	.	TGTGCCAGCAGTTTAGGTGGCAGACCCTCCCCCGGGGAGCTGTTTTTT	CASSLGGRPSPGELFF
TRBJ2-7	.	TRBV5-1	TRBD1	TGCGCCAGCAGCGCTCCTACCGGGACAGGGGACCACGAGCAGTACTTC	CASSAPTGTGDHEQYF
TRBJ2-7	.	TRBV7-2	.	TGTGCCAGCAGCCGCCCTTTTTTGGGGTACGAGCAGTACTTC	CASSRPFLGYEQYF
TRBJ2-6	few	TRBV21-1	.	TGTGCCAGCAGCAGGGAGTTTCCCCCTCTCTCTGGGGCCAACGTCCTGACTTTC	CASSREFPPLSGANVLTF
TRBJ2-1	.	TRBV29-1	TRBD2	TGCAGAGCTAGCGGGAACTACAATGAGCAGTTCTTC	CRASGNYNEQFF
TRBJ2-7	.	TRBV11-2	TRBD2	TGTGCCAGCAGCTTAGCGGGAGGCGATGGCTACGAGCAGTACTTC	CASSLAGGDGYEQYF
TRBJ1-2	.	TRBV2	.	TGTGCCAGCAGTGACCAAAGCCGGTTCTATGGCTACACCTTC	CASSDQSRFYGYTF
TRBJ2-1	.	TRBV4-3	.	TGCGCCAGCAGCCAAGAACCAAGCCTCTACAATGAGCAGTTCTTC	CASSQEPSLYNEQFF
TRBJ2-2	few	TRBV7-2	.	TGTGCCAGCAGCTCCACACCGAACACCGGGGAGCTGTTTTTT	CASSSTPNTGELFF
TRBJ2-7	.	TRBV27	.	TGTGCCAGCAGTTCGGCCCTGGATGCCTACGAGCAGTACTTC	CASSSALDAYEQYF
TRBJ1-1	.	TRBV28	.	TGTGCCAGCAGCTACAGGGTCGGCACTGAAGCTTTCTTT	CASSYRVGTEAFF
TRBJ1-1	.	TRBV29-1	.	TGCAGCGTTGCCGCACAGGGCTCTAACACTGAAGCTTTCTTT	CSVAAQGSNTEAFF
TRBJ2-3	few	TRBV13	.	TGTGCCAGCAGCTCAGGACGTAGGTGGGGCACAGATACGCAGTATTTT	CASSSGRRWGTDTQYF
TRBJ2-4	.	TRBV28	.	TGTGCCAGCAGCTCTTCGGGAGGGGGCGGAAACATTCAGTACTTC	CASSSSGGGGNIQYF
TRBJ2-7	.	TRBV28	.	TGTGCCACTAGGGGTTTGATCTACGAGCAGTACTTC	CATRGLIYEQYF
TRBJ1-1	few	TRBV9	TRBD1	TGTGCCAGCAGCGAGACAGGGGGACCTCAGAACACTGAAGCTTTCTTT	CASSETGGPQNTEAFF
TRBJ1-1	.	TRBV29-1	.	TGCAGCGCCCTTTCGCCTGAAGCTTTCTTT	CSALSPEAFF
TRBJ2-3	many	TRBV5-1	.	TGCGCCAGCAGCTTCGGAGGGCCCACAGATACGCAGTATTTT	CASSFGGPTDTQYF
TRBJ2-7	.	TRBV28	TRBD2	TGTGCCAGCATGACTAGCTTGGTAGACGAGCAGTACTTC	CASMTSLVDEQYF
TRBJ2-7	many	TRBV18	.	TGTGCCAGCTCACCAGGTGCTAGGGAAAGGCAGTACTTC	CASSPGARERQYF
TRBJ2-3	few	TRBV29-1	.	TGCAGCGTTGCGAGGGACGGAGGCACAGATACGCAGTATTTT	CSVARDGGTDTQYF
TRBJ1-4	.	TRBV7-9	.	TGTGCCAGCGGTGGTACGTCTAATGAAAAACTGTTTTTT	CASGGTSNEKLFF
TRBJ1-4	.	TRBV6-6	TRBD1	TGTGCCAGCAGGATGGGGACAGCGAATGAAAAACTGTTTTTT	CASRMGTANEKLFF
TRBJ1-3	many	TRBV18	TRBD1	TGTGCCAGCTCCCGGGACAGTCTCTCTGGAAACACCATATATTTT	CASSRDSLSGNTIYF
TRBJ1-1	.	TRBV29-1	TRBD1	TGCAGCGTTACAGACAGGGCGTTGACTTTCTTT	CSVTDRALTFF
TRBJ2-1	.	TRBV29-1	TRBD2	TGCAGCGTTACCCCCGGGACTAGCGGGATTGATGAGCAGTTCTTC	CSVTPGTSGIDEQFF
TRBJ2-3	.	TRBV11-3	.	TGTGCCAGCAGCTTAGGACCACGGGGGAGCACAGATACGCAGTATTTT	CASSLGPRGSTDTQYF